The clone carrying this TCR beta chain was seen at least ten times. This specimen comes from a study of T cells in Graves' hyperthyroidism and ophthalmopathy. Template material for amplifying TCR beta CDR3 regions consisted of RNA transcripts. TCR CDR3 regions were first amplified by RT-PCR with HTBI primers. TCRdb reprocessed the multiplex PCR reads with MiXCR, giving one entry per CDR3 protein. Among 370,000 or so distinct CDR3 sequences, roughly 14% were seen once, and the ten largest hold less than 25%. The J segment lost 0 bases and the V segment lost 8 bases, leaving 11 bases of the junction unmatched. This CDR3 is 18 amino acids long. Germline V lookup: CDR1 SGHNT, CDR2 YENEEA.

Input material: blood. This TCR came from a man aged 25-45 years with Graves' hyperthyroidism that later progressed to Graves' ophthalmopathy. This chain connects TRBV11-3 to TRBJ2-3; 13 nucleotides line up with TRBD2. The chain's CDR3 is CASGIRGLAGRSTDTQYF. Written as DNA, the CDR3 is TGTGCCAGCGGCATAAGGGGACTAGCGGGACGTAGCACAGATACGCAGTATTTT. Together with reference TRBV11-3 and TRBJ2-3, the CDR3 gives the full variable domain: EAGVVQSPRYKIIEKKQPVAFWCNPISGHNTLYWYLQNLGQGPELLIRYENEEAVDDSQLPKDRFSAERLKGVDSTLKIQPAELGDSAVYLCASGIRGLAGRSTDTQYFGPGTRLTVL.